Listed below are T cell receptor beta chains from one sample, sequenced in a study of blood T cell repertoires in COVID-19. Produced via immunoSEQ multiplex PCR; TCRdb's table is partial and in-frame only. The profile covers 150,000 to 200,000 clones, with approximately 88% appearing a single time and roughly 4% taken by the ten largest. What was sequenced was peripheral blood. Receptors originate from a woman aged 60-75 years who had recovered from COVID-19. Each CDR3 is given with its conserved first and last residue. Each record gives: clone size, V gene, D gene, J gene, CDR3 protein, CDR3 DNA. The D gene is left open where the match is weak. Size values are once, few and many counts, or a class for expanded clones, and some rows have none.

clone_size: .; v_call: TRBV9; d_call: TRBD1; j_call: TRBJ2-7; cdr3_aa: CASSRTGGDYEQYF; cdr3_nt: TGTGCCAGCAGTAGGACAGGGGGCGACTACGAGCAGTACTTC
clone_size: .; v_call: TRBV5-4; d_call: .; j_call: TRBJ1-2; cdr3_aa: CASSPGGQFGYTF; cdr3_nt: TGTGCCAGCAGCCCGGGGGGCCAGTTTGGCTACACCTTC
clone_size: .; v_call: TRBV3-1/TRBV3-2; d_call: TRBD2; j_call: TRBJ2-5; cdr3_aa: CASSFSPGLGEETQYF; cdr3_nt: TGTGCCAGCAGTTTTTCCCCGGGACTAGGGGAAGAGACCCAGTACTTC
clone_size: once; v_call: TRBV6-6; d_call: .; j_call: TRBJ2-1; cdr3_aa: CASRTPGTREQFF; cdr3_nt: TGTGCCAGCAGAACACCCGGGACACGAGAGCAGTTCTTC
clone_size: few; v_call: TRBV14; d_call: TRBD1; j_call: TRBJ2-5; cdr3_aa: CASGDRGLETQYF; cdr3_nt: TGTGCCAGCGGGGACAGGGGGCTGGAGACCCAGTACTTC
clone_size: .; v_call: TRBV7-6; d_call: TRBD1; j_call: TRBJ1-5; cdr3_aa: CASSLLGETGTGVGQPQHF; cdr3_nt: TGTGCCAGCAGCTTGTTGGGAGAAACCGGGACAGGGGTAGGTCAGCCCCAGCATTTT
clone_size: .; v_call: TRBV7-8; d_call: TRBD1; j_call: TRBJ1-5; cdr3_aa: CASSPGGAGQPQHF; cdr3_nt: TGTGCCAGCAGCCCAGGGGGCGCAGGACAGCCCCAGCATTTT
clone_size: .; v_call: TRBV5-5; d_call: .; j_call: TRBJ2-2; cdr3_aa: CASSFGDFRGNTGELFF; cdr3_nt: TGTGCCAGCAGCTTCGGTGATTTCAGGGGAAACACCGGGGAGCTGTTTTTT
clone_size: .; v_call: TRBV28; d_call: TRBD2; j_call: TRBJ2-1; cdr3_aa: CASSLFTSGGYNEQFF; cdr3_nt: TGTGCCAGCAGTTTATTCACTAGCGGGGGTTACAATGAGCAGTTCTTC
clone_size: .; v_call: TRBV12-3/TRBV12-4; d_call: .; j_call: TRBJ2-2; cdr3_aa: CASRRYTGELFF; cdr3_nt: TGTGCCAGCAGGCGGTACACCGGGGAGCTGTTTTTT
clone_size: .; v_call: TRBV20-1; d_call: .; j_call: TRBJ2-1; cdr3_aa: CSAGHVNEQFF; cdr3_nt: TGCAGTGCTGGCCACGTGAATGAGCAGTTCTTC
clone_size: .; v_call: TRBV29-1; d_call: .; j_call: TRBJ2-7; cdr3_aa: CSVDYGYEQYF; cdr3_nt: TGCAGCGTTGATTACGGCTACGAGCAGTACTTC
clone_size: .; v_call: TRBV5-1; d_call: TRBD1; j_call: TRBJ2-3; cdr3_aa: CASSGQGEGTDTQYF; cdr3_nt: TGCGCCAGCAGTGGACAGGGTGAGGGCACAGATACGCAGTATTTT
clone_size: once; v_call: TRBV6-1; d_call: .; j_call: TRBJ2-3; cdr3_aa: CASAGTDTQYF; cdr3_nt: TGTGCCAGCGCAGGGACAGATACGCAGTATTTT
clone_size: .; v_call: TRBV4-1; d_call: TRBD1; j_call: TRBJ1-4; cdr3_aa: CASSQKTGASTGGDEKLFF; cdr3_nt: TGCGCCAGCAGCCAGAAAACAGGGGCCTCCACTGGAGGGGATGAAAAACTGTTTTTT
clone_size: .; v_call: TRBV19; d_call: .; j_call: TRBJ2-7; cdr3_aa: CASGTGRYEQYF; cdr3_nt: TGTGCCAGTGGTACAGGGCGCTACGAGCAGTACTTC
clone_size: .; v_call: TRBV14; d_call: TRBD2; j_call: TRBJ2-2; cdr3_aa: CASAYRTSVPGELFF; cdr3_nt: TGTGCCAGCGCTTACCGGACTAGCGTCCCCGGGGAGCTGTTTTTT
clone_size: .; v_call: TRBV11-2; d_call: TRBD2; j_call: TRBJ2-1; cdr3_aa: CASSLPSGGREQFF; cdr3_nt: TGTGCCAGCAGCTTACCTAGCGGGGGACGGGAGCAGTTCTTC
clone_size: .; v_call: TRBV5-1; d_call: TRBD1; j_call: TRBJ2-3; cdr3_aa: CASSLGDRSYYTDTQYF; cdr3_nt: TGCGCCAGCAGCTTGGGGGACAGGTCCTATTACACAGATACGCAGTATTTT
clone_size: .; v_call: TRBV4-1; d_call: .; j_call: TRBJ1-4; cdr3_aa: CASSRTGISILSNEKLFF; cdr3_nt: TGCGCCAGCAGCCGAACAGGGATCAGTATCCTTTCGAATGAAAAACTGTTTTTT
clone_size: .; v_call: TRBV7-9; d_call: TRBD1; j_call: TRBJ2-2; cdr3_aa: CASSIGQGDTGELFF; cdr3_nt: TGTGCCAGCAGCATAGGACAGGGCGACACCGGGGAGCTGTTTTTT
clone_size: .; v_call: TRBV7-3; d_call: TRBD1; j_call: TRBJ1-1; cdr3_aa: CASSKGAGTEAFF; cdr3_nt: TGTGCCAGCAGCAAGGGGGCAGGCACTGAAGCTTTCTTT
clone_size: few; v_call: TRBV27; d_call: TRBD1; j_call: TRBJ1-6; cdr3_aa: CASSWIGQGAYSPLHF; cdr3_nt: TGTGCCAGCAGTTGGATCGGACAGGGGGCTTATTCACCCCTCCACTTT
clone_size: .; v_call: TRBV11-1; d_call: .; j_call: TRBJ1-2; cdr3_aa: CASSQTDSYGYTF; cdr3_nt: TGTGCCAGCAGCCAAACAGATTCCTATGGCTACACCTTC
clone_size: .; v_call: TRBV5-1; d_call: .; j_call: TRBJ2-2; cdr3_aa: CASSVSGAGAGELFF; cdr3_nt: TGCGCCAGCAGCGTCTCAGGGGCCGGGGCCGGGGAGCTGTTTTTT
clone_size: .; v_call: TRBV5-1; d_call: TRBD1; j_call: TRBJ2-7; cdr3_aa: CASSLGGQYEQYF; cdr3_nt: TGCGCCAGCAGCTTGGGGGGACAGTACGAGCAGTACTTC
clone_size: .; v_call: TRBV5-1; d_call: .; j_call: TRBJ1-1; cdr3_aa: CASSLAPGGSGEAFF; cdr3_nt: TGCGCCAGCAGCTTGGCCCCGGGGGGCAGTGGTGAAGCTTTCTTT
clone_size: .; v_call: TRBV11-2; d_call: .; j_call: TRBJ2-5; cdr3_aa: CASSLGDLRGETQYF; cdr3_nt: TGTGCCAGCAGCTTAGGGGACTTAAGAGGGGAGACCCAGTACTTC
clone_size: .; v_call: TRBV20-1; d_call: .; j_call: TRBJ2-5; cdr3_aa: CSASGTGMGETQYF; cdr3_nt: TGCAGTGCTAGTGGGACCGGGATGGGAGAGACCCAGTACTTC
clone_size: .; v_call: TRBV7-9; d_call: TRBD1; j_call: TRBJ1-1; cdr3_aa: CASSSRGGTGSTEAFF; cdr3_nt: TGTGCCAGCAGCTCCAGGGGGGGGACAGGGTCTACTGAAGCTTTCTTT
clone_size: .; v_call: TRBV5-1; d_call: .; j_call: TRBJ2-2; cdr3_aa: CASSPRQSANTGELFF; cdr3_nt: TGCGCCAGCAGCCCACGACAATCTGCGAACACCGGGGAGCTGTTTTTT
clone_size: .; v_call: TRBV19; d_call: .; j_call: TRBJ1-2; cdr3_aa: CASSISQGLYGYTF; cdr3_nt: TGTGCCAGTAGTATTTCCCAGGGACTCTATGGCTACACCTTC
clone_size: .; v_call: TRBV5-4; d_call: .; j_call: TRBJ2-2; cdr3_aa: CASSRDSRTGELFF; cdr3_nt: TGTGCCAGCAGCCGCGACAGTAGAACCGGGGAGCTGTTTTTT
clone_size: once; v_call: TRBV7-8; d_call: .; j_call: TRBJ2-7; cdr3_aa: CASTEGEQESYEQYF; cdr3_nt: TGTGCCAGCACCGAGGGGGAGCAGGAGTCCTACGAGCAGTACTTC
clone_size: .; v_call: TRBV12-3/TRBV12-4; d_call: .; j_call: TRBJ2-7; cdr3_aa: CASGGSSYEQYF; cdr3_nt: TGTGCCTCGGGGGGCAGCTCCTACGAGCAGTACTTC
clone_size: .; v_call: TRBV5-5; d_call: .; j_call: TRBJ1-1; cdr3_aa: CASSPYRNTEAFF; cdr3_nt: TGTGCCAGCAGCCCCTACAGGAACACTGAAGCTTTCTTT
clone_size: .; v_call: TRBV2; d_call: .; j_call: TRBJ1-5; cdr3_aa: CASSEQGPNQPQHF; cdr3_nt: TGTGCCAGCAGTGAACAGGGGCCCAATCAGCCCCAGCATTTT
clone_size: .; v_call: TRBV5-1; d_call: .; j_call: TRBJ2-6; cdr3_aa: CASSLVGRGTGANVLTF; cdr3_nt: TGCGCCAGCAGCTTGGTCGGCAGGGGAACCGGGGCCAACGTCCTGACTTTC
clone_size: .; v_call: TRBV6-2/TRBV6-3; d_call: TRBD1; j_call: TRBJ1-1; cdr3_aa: CASSFSRGQGAWTEAFF; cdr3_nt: TGTGCCAGCAGTTTTTCTCGGGGACAGGGGGCGTGGACTGAAGCTTTCTTT
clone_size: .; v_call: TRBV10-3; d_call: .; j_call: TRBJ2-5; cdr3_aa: CAISEESETQYF; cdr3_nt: TGTGCCATCAGTGAGGAGTCGGAGACCCAGTACTTC
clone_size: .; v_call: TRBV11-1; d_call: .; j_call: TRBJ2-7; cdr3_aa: CASSSGGVSSSYEQYF; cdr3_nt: TGTGCCAGCAGCTCCGGCGGGGTCTCGAGCTCCTACGAGCAGTACTTC
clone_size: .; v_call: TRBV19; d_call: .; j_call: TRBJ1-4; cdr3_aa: CASSRRARVEKLFF; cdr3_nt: TGTGCCAGTAGTAGGAGGGCCCGGGTTGAAAAACTGTTTTTT